This T cell receptor (beta chain) emerged from a study of beta chain features in type 1 diabetes. The sample holds a few counts of this clone. The antigen is not known. Germline CDR1 is SGDLS and CDR2 is YYNGEE. The CDR3 contains 15 residues. Trimming at V came to 0 bases and at J to 6 bases, leaving 8 bases not matched to a gene. Sequencing targeted expressed TCRB transcripts, as all isolated RNA had been reverse transcribed. Clones were read by immunoSEQ multiplex PCR, and TCRdb kept only the in-frame ones, dropping some. The sample yields roughly 140,000 clones, about 7% seen once. Regarding the study as a whole: Possible PCR preference for shorter templates applied equally to patients and controls. Researchers reported that naive, central memory and Treg TCRB repertoires appeared more similar in patients than in healthy donors.

The clonotype comes from a woman in her thirties in good health. The sequenced sample consisted of central memory CD4+ T cells from blood. The rearrangement joins TRBV9 to TRBJ2-7; 8 nucleotides align to TRBD2. The CDR3 sequence is CASSVELADPREQYF. CDR3 sequence (DNA): TGTGCCAGCAGCGTAGAACTAGCGGACCCCCGCGAGCAGTACTTC.